These 22 T cell receptor beta chains originate from one sample sequenced in a study of blood T cell repertoires in COVID-19. TCRdb keeps only in-frame clones here, not all; method: immunoSEQ multiplex PCR. The profile shows 60,000 to 65,000 clones, about four fifths of them singletons. What was sequenced was peripheral blood. These receptors came from a human donor in a cohort sampled during active COVID-19.

This sequence joins TRBV27 and TRBJ1-5; 7 bases fit TRBD1. Germline loops: CDR1 MNHEY, CDR2 SMNVEV (reference sequence). V was clipped by 5 bases and J by 0 bases; unmatched bases: 13. There are 18 residues in the CDR3. This CDR3 is CASSPRPSRTGSNQPQHF. In nucleotides, the CDR3 is TGTGCCAGCAGTCCGAGGCCCTCTCGGACAGGTAGCAATCAGCCCCAGCATTTT.

For this clone: At one end, the junction sequence differs from germline, possibly due to a read error. This chain connects TRBV9 to TRBJ1-2; D unresolved. The CDR3 spans 14 residues. Per the germline V gene, CDR1 is SGDLS and CDR2 is YYNGEE. The CDR3 nucleotides are TGTGCCAGCAGCTCCGCCCCGGGGTTCCTCGTTCGGTCCTTC. Translation: CASSSAPGFLVRSF.

J is TRBJ2-3 and V is TRBV10-2; perhaps TRBD2 as D (5 bases). Per the germline V gene, CDR1 is WSHSY and CDR2 is SAAADI. Trimming pared 8 bases from V and 4 bases from J, leaving 22 bases between. The CDR3 loop spans 16 amino acids. In DNA form, the CDR3 reads TGCGCCAGCCGCCCCACGGGGTCGGGAAGGGCAGATACGCAGTATTTT. It is translated as CASRPTGSGRADTQYF.

The rearrangement uses TRBV5-1 and TRBJ1-2, with D possibly TRBD1 on 6 matching bases. There are 16 residues in the CDR3. The germline gives CDR1 SGHRS, CDR2 YFSETQ. V lost 0 bases and J 6 bases, leaving 18 bases between the germline ends. The CDR3 is CASSLALGSGVDGYTF. The DNA for the CDR3 is TGCGCCAGCAGCTTGGCCCTTGGGTCAGGGGTTGATGGCTACACCTTC.

CDR3 in amino acids: CASTPGLYSNQPQHF. The CDR3, as DNA: TGTGCCAGTACCCCAGGACTCTATAGCAATCAGCCCCAGCATTTT. V is TRBV19 and J is TRBJ1-5; D not resolved. This CDR3 contains 15 residues. Between the trimmed V and J ends, which lost 7 bases and 0 bases, there was a span of 13 bases. Germline CDR1 LNHDA, CDR2 SQIVND (reference sequence).

The chain recombines TRBV30 with TRBJ2-7; maybe TRBD2 (5 bases). Germline V gene sequence: CDR1 GTSNPN, CDR2 SVGIG (reference sequence). This CDR3 region has 10 residues. V was cut by 3 bases and J by 10 bases, with 10 bases left in between. The CDR3 reads CAWSSGIQYF. DNA of the CDR3: TGTGCCTGGAGCTCGGGAATTCAGTACTTC.

V is TRBV12-5 and J is TRBJ1-1, with 7 bases aligning to TRBD1. V gave up 3 bases and J gave up 1 base; unmatched junction bases: 5. This CDR3 has 15 residues. Germline V gene data show CDR1 as LGHNT and CDR2 as FRNRAP. CDR3 nucleotide sequence: TGTGCTAGTGGTTTCGGGGGACAGCCGAACACTGAAGCTTTCTTT. This encodes CASGFGGQPNTEAFF. The variable domain in full, completed from reference TRBV12-5 and TRBJ1-1, reads DARVTQTPRHKVTEMGQEVTMRCQPILGHNTVFWYRQTMMQGLELLAYFRNRAPLDDSGMPKDRFSAEMPDATLATLKIQPSEPRDSAVYFCASGFGGQPNTEAFFGQGTRLTVV.

V and J are TRBV19 and TRBJ2-1; TRBD2 might be the D (7 bases). V lost 6 bases and J lost 7, with 22 bases in between. Per the germline V gene, CDR1 is LNHDA and CDR2 is SQIVND (reference sequence). The CDR3 consists of 16 residues. The CDR3 DNA follows: TGTGCCAGTAGCTTCAGGGGAGGGAAGGGACTAAATGAGCAGTTCTTC. Amino acids: CASSFRGGKGLNEQFF.

This clone has more than one count but fewer than ten. The J gene is TRBJ1-1, the V gene TRBV4-1; D is possibly TRBD1 (6 bases). The germline V gene encodes CDR1 MGHRA and CDR2 YSYEKL. Between the trimmed V and J ends, which lost 5 bases and 5 bases, there was a span of 15 bases. The CDR3 runs 14 residues. The CDR3 sequence: CASSRPGVGTEAFF. As DNA, the CDR3 is TGCGCCAGCAGCAGACCAGGGGTTGGTACTGAAGCTTTCTTT.

V is TRBV4-1 and J is TRBJ2-2; D unclear. The CDR3 has 15 residues. Deletions cut 1 base from V and 1 base from J, with 7 bases between. Germline V gene sequence: CDR1 MGHRA, CDR2 YSYEKL. The CDR3: CASSQASLNTGELFF. The CDR3 nucleotides read TGCGCCAGCAGCCAAGCGTCTTTGAACACCGGGGAGCTGTTTTTT.

The chain combines TRBV28 with TRBJ2-2, with 9 bases aligning to TRBD1. Germline assignment: CDR1 MDHEN and CDR2 SYDVKM. V was clipped by 5 bases and J by 4 bases; unmatched bases: 11. This CDR3 is built from 17 residues. Here the CDR3 reads CASSPWSGQGSTGELFF. CDR3 sequence (DNA): TGTGCCAGCAGTCCCTGGTCGGGACAGGGATCCACCGGGGAGCTGTTTTTT.

V usage is TRBV3-1 (or the pseudogene TRBV3-2) and J usage is TRBJ1-5; D may be TRBD1 (6 bases). This CDR3 has 16 amino acids. The V end was cut by 1 base, the J end by 4 bases, with 14 bases between. Germline V lookup: CDR1 LGHDT, CDR2 YNNKEL (reference sequence). CDR3 sequence reads: CASSQGPPGQNQPQHF. In DNA, the CDR3 is TGTGCCAGCAGCCAAGGTCCGCCGGGACAAAATCAGCCCCAGCATTTT.

This clone has just one count. The chain has TRBV9 and TRBJ2-5, with 7 bases fitting TRBD1. The CDR3 spans 14 residues. V shed 3 bases and J 4 bases; nucleotides not matched to a gene: 6. Germline V gene sequence: CDR1 SGDLS, CDR2 YYNGEE. The CDR3 spells CASSETGSGETQYF. The DNA for the CDR3 is TGTGCCAGCAGCGAGACAGGGAGTGGAGAGACCCAGTACTTC.

Regarding this clone: A read error may account for a junction end that differs from germline. This sequence joins TRBV7-7 and TRBJ2-5; 12 nucleotides agree with TRBD2. Germline lookup yields CDR1 SSHAT and CDR2 FNYEAQ (reference sequence). The CDR3 is 15 residues long. The CDR3 DNA reads TGTGCTAGCAGCTCGGGGGGACTAGCGGGAGAGACCCAGTACTTC. Translated, it gives CASSSGGLAGETQYF.

The chain is built from TRBV18 and TRBJ2-3; D may be TRBD1 (6 bases). The CDR3 is made up of 14 amino acids. Germline V lookup: CDR1 KGHSH, CDR2 LQKENI. Trimming left V 5 bases short and J 2 bases short, with 11 bases between. Written as DNA, the CDR3 is TGTGCCAGCTCATCAGGACAGCCCACAGATACGCAGTATTTT. Its protein is CASSSGQPTDTQYF. Complete variable domain (other parts from reference TRBV18 and TRBJ2-3): NAGVMQNPRHLVRRRGQEARLRCSPMKGHSHVYWYRQLPEEGLKFMVYLQKENIIDESGMPKERFSAEFPKEGPSILRIQQVVRGDSAAYFCASSSGQPTDTQYFGPGTRLTVL.

The J gene is TRBJ2-3, the V gene TRBV9; weak D call: TRBD2 (5 bases). CDR3 length equals 14 residues. Germline CDR1 SGDLS, CDR2 YYNGEE. V was pared by 4 bases and J by 6 bases, with 15 bases between. The chain's CDR3 is CASSKRGVVDTQYF. DNA for the CDR3: TGTGCCAGCAGCAAACGGGGAGTGGTGGATACGCAGTATTTT.

This clone was picked up a small number of times. The chain recombines TRBV6-4 with TRBJ2-2; 8 nucleotides match TRBD1. V shed 6 bases and J 8 bases; nucleotides not matched to a gene: 5. This CDR3 is built from 13 residues. Germline CDR1 reads MRHNA; CDR2 reads SNTAGT. DNA of the CDR3: TGTGCCAGCAGAGGACAGGGCCTAGGGGAGCTGTTTTTT. It translates to CASRGQGLGELFF.

This chain uses TRBV5-1 with TRBJ2-1; no clear D gene. V was clipped by 3 bases and J by 4 bases, with 5 bases between them. The CDR3 sequence is 12 residues long. Germline V CDR1 and CDR2: SGHRS, YFSETQ. In DNA form, the CDR3 reads TGCGCCAGCAGCTCCCAATACAATGAGCAGTTCTTC. Encoded protein: CASSSQYNEQFF. The full variable domain, its missing parts supplied by reference TRBV5-1 and TRBJ2-1, is KAGVTQTPRYLIKTRGQQVTLSCSPISGHRSVSWYQQTPGQGLQFLFEYFSETQRNKGNFPGRFSGRQFSNSRSEMNVSTLELGDSALYLCASSSQYNEQFFGPGTRLTVL.

The genes are TRBV11-2 and TRBJ1-2; tentative D call: TRBD1 (6 bases). Looked up from germline, CDR1 is SGHAT and CDR2 is FQNNGV. The V and J ends lost 9 bases and 7 bases respectively, with 9 bases between them. The CDR3 contains 10 residues. The CDR3 loop reads CARGGGGYTF. CDR3 nucleotides: TGTGCCAGAGGGGGGGGTGGCTACACCTTC.

This chain's CDR3 is CASSIEGRLTSGSSAHEQYF. For the CDR3, the DNA is TGTGCCAGCAGCATCGAAGGCCGTTTGACTAGCGGGAGTTCGGCCCACGAGCAGTACTTC. The genes are TRBV7-9 and TRBJ2-7; 12 bases are a match to TRBD2. J gave up 5 bases and V 5 bases, and 22 bases lay outside the gene matches. CDR3 length equals 20 residues. Germline CDR1 SEHNR, CDR2 FQNEAQ (reference sequence).

The V call is TRBV2, the J call TRBJ1-1; D gene ambiguous. Trimming removed 7 bases at V and 5 bases at J, with 14 bases between. The CDR3 consists of 13 residues. Germline V gene lookup returns CDR1 SNHLY and CDR2 FYNNEI. CDR3: CASKFALGTEAFF. The DNA of the CDR3 is TGTGCCAGCAAATTTGCCCTCGGGACTGAAGCTTTCTTT.

This clone turned up a few times. The rearrangement joins TRBV19 to TRBJ2-1; no clear D. CDR1 is LNHDA, CDR2 SQIVND, per germline (reference sequence). There are 11 residues in the CDR3. V lost 5 bases and J 8 bases, leaving 7 bases between the germline ends. The CDR3 DNA is TGTGCCAGTAGTCGAGGTGATGAGCAGTTCTTC. Protein product: CASSRGDEQFF.